This T cell receptor (beta chain) was obtained from a study of blood T cell repertoires in COVID-19. Study as a whole: In each case, the material was cDNA or gDNA derived from T cells, B-cell-depleted T cells, or PBMCs.

Those enrolled, adults aged roughly 18 to 90 years, came from fewer than 25 US areas. Participant reports of clinical history set cohort assignment. This CDR3 has 13 amino acids. The V and J ends lost 7 bases and 6 bases respectively, with 13 bases between them. Produced via immunoSEQ multiplex PCR; TCRdb's table is partial and in-frame only. The sample lists roughly 200,000 clones; roughly 85% were seen once. What was sequenced was PBMCs or T cells enriched from blood (not recorded which). The receptor comes from a middle-aged man who had recovered from COVID-19. The chain has TRBV12-3 or TRBV12-4 and TRBJ2-1, with D possibly TRBD1 on 5 matching bases. The CDR3: CASTYRSGNEQFF. CDR3 nucleotides: TGTGCCAGCACCTACAGGTCAGGCAATGAGCAGTTCTTC.